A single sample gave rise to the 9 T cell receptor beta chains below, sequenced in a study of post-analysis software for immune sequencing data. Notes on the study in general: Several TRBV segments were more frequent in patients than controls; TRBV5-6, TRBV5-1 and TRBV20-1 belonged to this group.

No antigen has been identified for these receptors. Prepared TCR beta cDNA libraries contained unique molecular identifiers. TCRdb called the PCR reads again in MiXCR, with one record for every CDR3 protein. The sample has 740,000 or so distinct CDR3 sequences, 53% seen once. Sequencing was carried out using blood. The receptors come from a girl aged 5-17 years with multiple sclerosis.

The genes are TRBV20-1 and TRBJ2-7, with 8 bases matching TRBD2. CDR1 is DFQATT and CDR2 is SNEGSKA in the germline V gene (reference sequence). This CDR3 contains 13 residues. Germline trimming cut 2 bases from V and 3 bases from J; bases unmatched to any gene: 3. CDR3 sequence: CSARSTSGYEQYF. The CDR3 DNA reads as TGCAGTGCTAGAAGCACTAGCGGCTACGAGCAGTACTTC.

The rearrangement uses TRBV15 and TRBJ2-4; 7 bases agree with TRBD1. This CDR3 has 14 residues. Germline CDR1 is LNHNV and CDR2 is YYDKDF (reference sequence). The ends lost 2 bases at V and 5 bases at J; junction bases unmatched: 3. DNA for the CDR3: TGTGCCACCAGCAGACCCGGGACAGAAAACATTCAGTACTTC. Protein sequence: CATSRPGTENIQYF.

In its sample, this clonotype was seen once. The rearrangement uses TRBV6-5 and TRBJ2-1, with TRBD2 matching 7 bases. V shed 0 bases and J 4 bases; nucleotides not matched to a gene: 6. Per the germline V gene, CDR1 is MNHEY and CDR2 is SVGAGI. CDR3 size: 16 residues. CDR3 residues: CASSYSRVAGYNEQFF. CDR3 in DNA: TGTGCCAGCAGTTACTCGAGGGTAGCGGGTTACAATGAGCAGTTCTTC.

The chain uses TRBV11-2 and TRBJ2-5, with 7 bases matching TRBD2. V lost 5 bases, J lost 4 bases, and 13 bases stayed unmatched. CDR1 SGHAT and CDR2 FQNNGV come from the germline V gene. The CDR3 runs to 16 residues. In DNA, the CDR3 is TGTGCCAGCAGCCCCTTCGGACGGGGGGAGAGAGAGACCCAGTACTTC. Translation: CASSPFGRGERETQYF.

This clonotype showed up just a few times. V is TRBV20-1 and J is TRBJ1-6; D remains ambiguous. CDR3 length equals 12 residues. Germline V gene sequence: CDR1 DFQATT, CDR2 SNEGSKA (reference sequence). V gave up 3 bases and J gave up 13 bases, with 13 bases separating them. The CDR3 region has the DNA TGCAGTGCTAGTACGGGAGCCCGGCCCCTCCACTTT. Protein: CSASTGARPLHF.

The chain's CDR3 is CASRPRRTVPQYF. The CDR3 DNA reads TGTGCAAGTCGCCCGAGACGGACGGTTCCGCAGTATTTT. The V call is TRBV12-2, the J call TRBJ2-3. TRBV12-2 corresponds to a pseudogene. CDR3 length: 13 amino acids.

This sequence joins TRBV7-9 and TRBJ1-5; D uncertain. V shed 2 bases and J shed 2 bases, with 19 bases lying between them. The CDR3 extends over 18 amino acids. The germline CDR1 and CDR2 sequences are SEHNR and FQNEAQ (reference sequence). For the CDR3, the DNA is TGTGCCAGCAGCTTATCCACTGGTCCTGGTAGGGGCAATCAGCCCCAGCATTTT. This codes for CASSLSTGPGRGNQPQHF.

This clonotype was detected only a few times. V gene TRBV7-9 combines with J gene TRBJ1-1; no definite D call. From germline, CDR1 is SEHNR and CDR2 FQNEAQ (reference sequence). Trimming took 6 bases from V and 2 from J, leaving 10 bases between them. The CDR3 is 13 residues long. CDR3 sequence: CASRPDGNTEAFF. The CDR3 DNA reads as TGTGCCAGCAGACCGGACGGTAACACTGAAGCTTTCTTT.

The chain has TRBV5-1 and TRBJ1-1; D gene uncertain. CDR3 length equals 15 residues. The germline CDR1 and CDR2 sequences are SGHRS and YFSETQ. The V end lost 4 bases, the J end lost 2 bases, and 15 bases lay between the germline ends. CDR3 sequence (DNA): TGCGCCAGCAGCCCCCGGGCGGAGATTAACACTGAAGCTTTCTTT. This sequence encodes CASSPRAEINTEAFF.